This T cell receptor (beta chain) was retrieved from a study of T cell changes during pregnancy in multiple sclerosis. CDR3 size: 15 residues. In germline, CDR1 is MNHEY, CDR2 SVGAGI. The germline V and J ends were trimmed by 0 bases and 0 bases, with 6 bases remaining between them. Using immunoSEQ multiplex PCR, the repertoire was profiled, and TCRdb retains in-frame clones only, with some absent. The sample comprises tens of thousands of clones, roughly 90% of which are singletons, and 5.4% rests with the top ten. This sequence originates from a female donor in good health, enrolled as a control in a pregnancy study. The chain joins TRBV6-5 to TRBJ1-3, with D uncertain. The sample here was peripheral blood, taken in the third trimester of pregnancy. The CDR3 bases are TGTGCCAGCAGTTACTCGTGGGCCTCTGGAAACACCATATATTTT. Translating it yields CASSYSWASGNTIYF.